Listed below are T cell receptor beta chains from one sample, sequenced in a study of neoadjuvant anti-PD-1 for oral cavity cancer. The protocol was immunoSEQ multiplex PCR, while the TCRdb copy is restricted to in-frame clones and leaves out a portion. The data show about 42,000 clones, about three quarters seen once. The sample here was PBMCs, taken after nivolumab (anti-PD-1) treatment. The origin of the receptors is a person aged 35-79 years with oral cavity squamous cell carcinoma. Each CDR3 is given with its conserved first and last residue. The D gene is left open where the match is weak. Rows may omit the clone size; those that give it use once, few, many or a size class.

clone_size,v_call,d_call,j_call,cdr3_aa,cdr3_nt
.,TRBV4-2,TRBD1,TRBJ1-3,CASSQDLQGGKGNTIYF,TGTGCCAGCAGCCAAGACTTACAGGGGGGGAAAGGAAACACCATATATTTT
.,TRBV19,.,TRBJ2-7,CASRGKTGLLEQYF,TGTGCCAGTAGAGGGAAGACCGGGCTGTTGGAGCAGTACTTC
.,TRBV6-6,TRBD2,TRBJ2-3,CASSYSRRGGSDTQYF,TGTGCCAGCAGTTACTCGAGGCGGGGGGGCTCAGATACGCAGTATTTT
.,TRBV5-6,TRBD1,TRBJ2-5,CASSLRQGPQETQYF,TGTGCCAGCAGCTTAAGACAGGGGCCGCAAGAGACCCAGTACTTC
few,TRBV2,TRBD1,TRBJ1-6,CASSRDRGSNSPLHF,TGTGCCAGCAGTCGAGACAGGGGTAGTAATTCACCCCTCCACTTT
.,TRBV7-2,.,TRBJ2-3,CASSLSPRQTDTQYF,TGTGCCAGCAGCTTAAGTCCCCGACAGACAGATACGCAGTATTTT
.,TRBV2,.,TRBJ1-1,CASSKGRGSTEAFF,TGTGCCAGCAGTAAGGGTAGGGGTAGTACTGAAGCTTTCTTT
.,TRBV6-1,TRBD2,TRBJ2-2,CASTRGEAGGGELFF,TGTGCCAGCACCCGGGGGGAAGCGGGCGGAGGGGAGCTGTTTTTT
.,TRBV7-9,.,TRBJ1-4,CASSRPGTFNEKLFF,TGTGCCAGCAGTCGTCCGGGGACGTTTAATGAAAAACTGTTTTTT
.,TRBV5-8,.,TRBJ2-5,CASSLGAPIGTQYF,TGTGCCAGCAGCTTGGGGGCTCCCATCGGGACCCAGTACTTC
.,TRBV7-3,.,TRBJ1-1,CASSPTAWLGTEAFF,TGTGCCAGCAGCCCCACCGCCTGGCTGGGGACTGAAGCTTTCTTT
.,TRBV19,.,TRBJ1-3,CASSIEISSGNTIYF,TGTGCCAGTAGTATAGAGATCAGCTCTGGAAACACCATATATTTT
.,TRBV2,TRBD2,TRBJ2-5,CASSGASGGEETQYF,TGTGCCAGCAGTGGGGCAAGCGGGGGGGAAGAGACCCAGTACTTC
.,TRBV7-6,.,TRBJ1-6,CASSREGDNSPLHF,TGTGCCAGCAGTCGTGAAGGAGATAATTCACCCCTCCACTTT
.,TRBV28,TRBD1,TRBJ1-1,CASSRTGGNTEAFF,TGTGCCAGCAGCAGGACAGGGGGCAACACTGAAGCTTTCTTT
.,TRBV27,.,TRBJ1-5,CASSRTAGPQHF,TGTGCCAGCAGCCGAACGGCCGGACCCCAGCATTTT
.,TRBV10-3,.,TRBJ2-5,CAISGQGGETQYF,TGTGCCATCAGTGGACAGGGAGGGGAGACCCAGTACTTC
.,TRBV4-1,TRBD1,TRBJ2-3,CASRASGTGKITDTQYF,TGCGCCAGCAGAGCCTCCGGGACAGGGAAAATCACAGATACGCAGTATTTT
.,TRBV19,TRBD1,TRBJ1-2,CASTIGTAYGYTF,TGTGCCAGTACCATAGGGACAGCCTATGGCTACACCTTC
.,TRBV27,TRBD2,TRBJ2-3,CASSLTSGVNTDTQYF,TGTGCCAGCAGTTTAACTAGCGGGGTCAACACAGATACGCAGTATTTT
once,TRBV15,.,TRBJ1-2,CATSRGRAVEDGYTF,TGTGCCACCAGCAGAGGTCGGGCAGTTGAGGATGGCTACACCTTC
.,TRBV6-6,.,TRBJ1-5,CASSSPPGEQPQHF,TGTGCCAGCAGTTCCCCCCCAGGAGAACAGCCCCAGCATTTT
.,TRBV29-1,.,TRBJ2-7,CSASPSGVGEQYF,TGCAGCGCTTCTCCCTCAGGGGTAGGGGAGCAGTACTTC
.,TRBV5-1,TRBD1,TRBJ2-1,CASRPGTGNNEQFF,TGCGCCAGCAGGCCCGGGACAGGTAACAATGAGCAGTTCTTC
few,TRBV20-1,.,TRBJ1-1,CSAPNRVLAFF,TGCAGTGCCCCAAACAGGGTGTTGGCTTTCTTT
.,TRBV19,TRBD1,TRBJ1-4,CASSIFRRTGGNEKLFF,TGTGCCAGTAGTATTTTCCGGAGGACAGGGGGGAATGAAAAACTGTTTTTT
.,TRBV9,.,TRBJ2-1,CASSVPNVRSYNEQFF,TGTGCCAGCAGCGTTCCCAACGTGAGGTCCTACAATGAGCAGTTCTTC
.,TRBV9,TRBD1,TRBJ2-3,CASSVDPPGQGTDTQYF,TGTGCCAGCAGCGTCGATCCACCGGGACAGGGGACAGATACGCAGTATTTT
few,TRBV6-5,.,TRBJ1-1,CASSPWWHSNTEAFF,TGTGCCAGCAGTCCTTGGTGGCACTCGAACACTGAAGCTTTCTTT
once,TRBV11-3,.,TRBJ2-5,CASSLEGTAQETQYF,TGTGCCAGCAGCTTAGAAGGAACAGCTCAAGAGACCCAGTACTTC
.,TRBV5-1,.,TRBJ1-3,CASSLDTSSRWNTIYF,TGCGCCAGCAGCTTGGACACCTCCTCTCGGTGGAACACCATATATTTT
.,TRBV5-5,TRBD1,TRBJ1-1,CASSLGGQGLAAFF,TGTGCCAGCAGCTTGGGCGGACAGGGGCTTGCAGCTTTCTTT
.,TRBV19,TRBD2,TRBJ2-2,CASKPGGGTGELFF,TGTGCCAGTAAGCCGGGAGGAGGCACCGGGGAGCTGTTTTTT
.,TRBV7-2,TRBD1,TRBJ1-1,CASSSIIGTGEAFF,TGTGCCAGCAGCTCCATCATAGGGACAGGGGAAGCTTTCTTT
.,TRBV4-2,.,TRBJ2-6,CASEKGEVVSAGANVLTF,TGTGCCTCCGAAAAGGGAGAAGTTGTAAGCGCTGGGGCCAACGTCCTGACTTTC
.,TRBV2,.,TRBJ1-2,CASSEALQRTNYGYTF,TGTGCCAGCAGTGAAGCGCTACAGCGAACTAACTATGGCTACACCTTC
.,TRBV5-4,.,TRBJ1-5,CASSSGGPGRHQPQHF,TGTGCCAGCAGCTCGGGGGGCCCAGGGAGACATCAGCCCCAGCATTTT
.,TRBV5-5,.,TRBJ1-5,CASSRTGAGDSNQPQHF,TGTGCCAGCAGCCGGACGGGTGCAGGGGATAGCAATCAGCCCCAGCATTTT
.,TRBV5-4,.,TRBJ1-1,CASSLANRVSDTEAFF,TGTGCCAGCAGCTTGGCCAATAGGGTATCTGACACTGAAGCTTTCTTT
.,TRBV29-1,.,TRBJ2-5,CSVSVSYQETQYF,TGCAGCGTTTCGGTCTCGTACCAAGAGACCCAGTACTTC
.,TRBV7-8,TRBD2,TRBJ2-1,CASSLEGTSGSYNEQFF,TGTGCCAGCAGCTTAGAGGGGACTAGCGGGAGCTACAATGAGCAGTTCTTC